The 23 T cell receptor beta chains below all came from one sample that was sequenced in a study of TIL therapy for anti-PD-1-resistant metastatic lung cancer. Noted time point: pre-treatment sample, taken before nivolumab and TIL therapy. Most excised metastases sampled were pleural nodules or supraclavicular lymph nodes. The libraries were made with immunoSEQ v3. This table comes from immunoSEQ multiplex PCR, and its TCRdb copy is limited to in-frame clones, with some not included. The profile shows around 100,000 clones, about three fifths of them singletons. Sample: tumor tissue, taken at baseline. The receptors here all came from a person between 25 and 79 years old with non-small cell lung cancer.

The chain has TRBV9 and TRBJ2-2; TRBD2 matches 7 bases. The CDR3 length is 16 residues. J lost 3 bases, V lost 0 bases, and 5 bases had no gene match. Germline CDR1 SGDLS, CDR2 YYNGEE. CDR3 sequence: CASSVEASGDTGELFF. The CDR3 DNA follows: TGTGCCAGCAGCGTAGAGGCTAGCGGAGACACCGGGGAGCTGTTTTTT.

Only one count was recorded for this clone. The rearrangement joins TRBV4-1 to TRBJ2-3, with TRBD2 identical over 12 bases. V lost 4 bases, J lost 3 bases, and 5 bases stayed unmatched. The CDR3 totals 16 residues. CDR1 is MGHRA and CDR2 is YSYEKL in the germline V gene. DNA for the CDR3: TGCGCCAGCAGCCGACTAGCGGGAGTGGGGACAGATACGCAGTATTTT. Protein product: CASSRLAGVGTDTQYF.

This chain links TRBV27 with TRBJ2-7, with D unclear. Germline V gene data show CDR1 as MNHEY and CDR2 as SMNVEV (reference sequence). The CDR3 has 11 residues. V was pared by 2 bases and J by 4 bases, with 3 bases between. The CDR3 region is CASSLGYEQYF. CDR3 nucleotide sequence: TGTGCCAGCAGTTTAGGGTACGAGCAGTACTTC.

This rearrangement joins TRBV28 to TRBJ1-5; a possible D gene is TRBD1 (6 bases). Germline loops: CDR1 MDHEN, CDR2 SYDVKM. The CDR3 totals 15 residues. Deletions cut 5 bases from V and 1 base from J, with 12 bases between. As DNA, the CDR3 is TGTGCCAGCAGTGTCAGGGGAGGAAGCAATCAGCCCCAGCATTTT. Translation gives CASSVRGGSNQPQHF.

The chain uses TRBV20-1 and TRBJ2-3, with D perhaps matching TRBD1 (6 bases). The CDR3 has 11 amino acids. Germline CDR1 reads DFQATT; CDR2 reads SNEGSKA (reference sequence). The V and J ends lost 8 bases and 6 bases respectively, with 12 bases between them. The CDR3 here is CSPRGADTQYF. The CDR3 region has the DNA TGCAGTCCCAGGGGCGCCGATACGCAGTATTTT.

This chain connects TRBV3-1 (or the pseudogene TRBV3-2) to TRBJ1-6, with D hard to call. The CDR3 length is 15 residues. CDR1 LGHDT and CDR2 YNNKEL come from the germline V gene (reference sequence). V lost 1 base and J lost 10, with 14 bases in between. The CDR3 loop is CASSQGAGKGSPLHF. The CDR3, as DNA: TGTGCCAGCAGCCAAGGTGCAGGAAAAGGCTCACCCCTCCACTTT.

The chain combines TRBV9 with TRBJ2-5; D gene uncertain. CDR1 SGDLS and CDR2 YYNGEE come from the germline V gene. Between the trimmed V and J ends, which lost 0 bases and 3 bases, there was a span of 15 bases. This CDR3 has 16 amino acids. CDR3 protein: CASSVGLTARKETQYF. The CDR3 region has the DNA TGTGCCAGCAGCGTAGGTTTAACGGCGAGAAAAGAGACCCAGTACTTC.

The V and J genes are TRBV27 and TRBJ2-7; TRBD2 agrees at 12 bases. Germline V gene data show CDR1 as MNHEY and CDR2 as SMNVEV (reference sequence). This CDR3 is 14 amino acids long. V lost 5 bases, J lost 2 bases, and 1 base stayed unmatched. The CDR3 spells CASSRLAGAYEQYF. DNA for the CDR3: TGTGCCAGCAGTAGACTAGCGGGAGCCTACGAGCAGTACTTC.

The CDR3 DNA follows: TGTGCCAGCAGTTTAGGACGGCCGCCCACAGATACGCAGTATTTT. Its translation is CASSLGRPPTDTQYF. V is TRBV27 and J is TRBJ2-3, with no clear D. The germline V gene has CDR1 MNHEY and CDR2 SMNVEV (reference sequence). This CDR3 is 15 amino acids long. The V end was cut by 2 bases, the J end by 2 bases, with 11 bases between.

J is TRBJ1-2 and V is TRBV28; unclear D gene. The CDR3 extends over 13 amino acids. V lost 6 bases, J lost 3 bases, and 11 bases lay in between. Germline V CDR1 and CDR2: MDHEN, SYDVKM. CDR3 sequence: CASRASSYYGYTF. The CDR3 nucleotides are TGTGCCAGCAGGGCGAGTTCGTACTATGGCTACACCTTC.

The rearrangement joins TRBV27 to TRBJ2-7; the D gene is possibly TRBD2 (6 bases). The V gene lost 2 bases and the J gene lost 0 bases, with 8 bases spanning the gap. This CDR3 has 14 amino acids. CDR1 is MNHEY and CDR2 is SMNVEV in the germline V gene (reference sequence). CDR3 loop: CASSLAGTSYEQYF. The CDR3 DNA reads as TGTGCCAGCAGTTTAGCGGGAACCTCCTACGAGCAGTACTTC.

The chain combines TRBV12-3 or TRBV12-4 with TRBJ1-1, with D possibly TRBD1 on 5 matching bases. This CDR3 has 11 amino acids. V was pared by 2 bases and J by 14 bases, with 12 bases between. The CDR3 here is CASSLRDRAFF. CDR3 nucleotides: TGTGCCAGCAGTTTAAGGGACCGTGCGTTCTTT.

The chain has TRBV28 and TRBJ1-6; D is perhaps TRBD1 (5 bases). The ends were cut back, 5 bases at V and 6 bases at J, with 11 bases in the middle. Germline CDR1 and CDR2: MDHEN and SYDVKM. CDR3 size: 14 residues. CDR3: CASSPRDFNSPLHF. CDR3 DNA: TGTGCCAGCAGTCCGAGGGACTTTAATTCACCCCTCCACTTT.

This clone has more than one count but fewer than ten. The J gene is TRBJ2-3, the V gene TRBV9; 10 bases are shared with TRBD2. J gave up 5 bases and V 3 bases, and 6 bases lay outside the gene matches. Germline V gene data show CDR1 as SGDLS and CDR2 as YYNGEE. The CDR3 has 15 residues. The CDR3 reads CASSGKRGGIDTQYF. The CDR3 coding sequence is TGTGCCAGCAGCGGAAAGCGGGGGGGCATAGATACGCAGTATTTT.

The J gene is TRBJ2-3, the V gene TRBV12-5, with 12 bases aligning to TRBD2. Trimming at V came to 7 bases and at J to 3 bases, leaving 11 bases not matched to a gene. Germline CDR1 reads LGHNT; CDR2 reads FRNRAP. This CDR3 has 17 amino acids. The CDR3 spells CASAAPSGRARTDTQYF. In DNA, the CDR3 is TGTGCTAGTGCCGCGCCTAGCGGGAGGGCCAGGACAGATACGCAGTATTTT.

This chain connects TRBV6-5 to TRBJ2-7, with D maybe TRBD1 (5 bases). This CDR3 comprises 13 residues. Germline V gene data show CDR1 as MNHEY and CDR2 as SVGAGI. V was trimmed by 6 bases and J by 5 bases, leaving 14 bases between them. This CDR3 is CASSSGSAHEQYF. CDR3 DNA: TGTGCCAGCAGCTCAGGGTCGGCCCACGAGCAGTACTTC.

The gene calls are TRBV29-1 and TRBJ2-5; D uncertain. V was shortened by 6 bases and J by 2 bases, with 16 bases between the two germline ends. Germline CDR1 is SQVTM and CDR2 is ANQGSEA. This CDR3 spans 14 amino acids. The DNA for the CDR3 is TGCAGCGTCGTCAACCCAAGAACGCAAGAGACCCAGTACTTC. It encodes CSVVNPRTQETQYF.

The V call is TRBV12-5, the J call TRBJ1-2; a possible D gene is TRBD1 (5 bases). Trimming took off 6 bases at V and 8 bases at J, with 19 bases between the two ends. Germline V CDR1 and CDR2: LGHNT, FRNRAP. This CDR3 has 14 amino acids. CDR3 sequence reads: CASGYTGALGGYTF. The CDR3, as DNA: TGTGCTAGTGGCTACACCGGGGCCCTTGGCGGCTACACCTTC.

This sequence joins TRBV6-5 and TRBJ1-5; no definite D call. Germline V gene lookup returns CDR1 MNHEY and CDR2 SVGAGI. This CDR3 contains 13 residues. The V and J ends lost 0 bases and 8 bases respectively, with 8 bases between them. The CDR3 DNA is TGTGCCAGCAGTTACTCGGTGTTAGAGCCCCAGCATTTT. Its translation: CASSYSVLEPQHF.

The chain links TRBV9 to TRBJ1-5; unclear D gene. The CDR3 contains 14 residues. Trimming shortened V by 1 base and J by 3 bases, and 8 bases separated the two germline ends. The germline CDR1 and CDR2 sequences are SGDLS and YYNGEE. This chain's CDR3 is CASSVTPINQPQHF. CDR3 DNA: TGTGCCAGCAGCGTAACGCCGATCAATCAGCCCCAGCATTTT.

V gene TRBV9 combines with J gene TRBJ2-7, with 7 bases matching TRBD2. CDR1 SGDLS and CDR2 YYNGEE come from the germline V gene. The trim removed 4 bases at V and 6 bases at J, leaving 4 bases unmatched. The CDR3 has 12 amino acids. This CDR3 reads CASSPGGIEQYF. The CDR3 DNA follows: TGTGCCAGCAGCCCGGGGGGTATCGAGCAGTACTTC.

This clone was seen a single time. V usage is TRBV15 and J usage is TRBJ2-1; 10 bases align to TRBD2. Looked up from germline, CDR1 is LNHNV and CDR2 is YYDKDF (reference sequence). Germline trimming cut 2 bases from V and 7 bases from J; bases unmatched to any gene: 11. This CDR3 has 17 amino acids. CDR3 in amino acids: CATSRLAGASGGNEQFF. CDR3 coding DNA: TGTGCCACCAGCAGACTAGCGGGGGCTTCAGGCGGTAATGAGCAGTTCTTC.

This clone was observed a few times. V usage is TRBV4-2 and J usage is TRBJ2-1; 9 bases line up with TRBD2. Germline CDR1 LGHNA, CDR2 YNFKEQ. V was pared by 4 bases and J by 1 base, with 8 bases of the junction left unmatched. The CDR3 is made up of 17 amino acids. The CDR3 DNA sequence: TGTGCCAGCAGCCCGGTGTCTAGCGGGGAGTCCTACAATGAGCAGTTCTTC. It encodes CASSPVSSGESYNEQFF.